Described below is a single TCR beta chain sequence and its context. What it recognizes is unknown. Investigators profiled TCR beta VDJ and CDR3 from genomic DNA template. TCRdb itself ran the reads through MiXCR, one entry per CDR3 protein. This table has about 240,000 distinct CDR3 sequences, around 45% appearing once. Sequencing involved patients with CD8+CD57+ cell expansion previously shown by flow cytometry. The entry originates in a study of CD8+CD57+ T cells in acquired aplastic anemia. General observations from the study: Statistical testing detected no significant gap in CD8+ Simpson's diversity between patients and controls.

The CDR3 covers 14 residues. From germline, CDR1 is SGHTA and CDR2 FQGNSA. V trimming: 0 bases; J trimming: 5 bases; junction bases outside the gene matches: 3. V is TRBV7-2 and J is TRBJ2-7; TRBD2 matches 8 bases. This TCR derives from a human donor with aplastic anemia. The sequenced sample consisted of sorted CD4+, CD8+, or CD8+CD57+ T cells (not recorded which) from PBMCs. CDR3 sequence: CASSLALLADEQYF. CDR3 DNA: TGTGCCAGCAGCTTAGCTTTACTAGCGGACGAGCAGTACTTC.